The 22 T cell receptor beta chains below all came from one sample that was sequenced in a study of blood T cell repertoires in COVID-19. Sequencing used immunoSEQ multiplex PCR; TCRdb keeps in-frame clones, though not all of them. The sample carries about 99,000 clones, about 88% recorded once. The sequenced material came from peripheral blood. The receptors were gathered from a human donor in a cohort sampled during active COVID-19.

This sequence joins TRBV7-2 and TRBJ2-7; 8 bases line up with TRBD2. The CDR3 has 15 residues. The germline V gene has CDR1 SGHTA and CDR2 FQGNSA. V trimming: 5 bases; J trimming: 2 bases; junction bases outside the gene matches: 8. CDR3 bases: TGTGCCAGCAGCCGGACTAGCTCGGGGCCCTACGAGCAGTACTTC. This encodes CASSRTSSGPYEQYF.

The rearrangement joins TRBV7-6 to TRBJ2-7; D possibly corresponds to TRBD1 (6 bases). V lost 4 bases, J lost 3 bases, and 19 bases lay in between. The CDR3 totals 16 residues. Germline CDR1 reads SGHVS; CDR2 reads FNYEAQ. The CDR3, as DNA: TGTGCCAGCAGCTCCCCGACAGGAGAAGGAAGCTACGAGCAGTACTTC. It encodes CASSSPTGEGSYEQYF.

The chain uses TRBV28 and TRBJ1-1; possibly TRBD1 for D (6 bases). Trimming stripped 2 bases from V and 1 base from J, with 11 bases between. The CDR3 is 15 amino acids. Germline V gene data show CDR1 as MDHEN and CDR2 as SYDVKM. The CDR3 loop is CASSLAGDANTEAFF. CDR3 nucleotides: TGTGCCAGCAGTTTAGCAGGGGACGCGAACACTGAAGCTTTCTTT.

The rearrangement uses TRBV5-1 and TRBJ1-4; D possibly corresponds to TRBD1 (5 bases). CDR3 size: 16 residues. Per germline, CDR1 SGHRS and CDR2 YFSETQ. V lost 4 bases and J lost 0, with 13 bases in between. The CDR3, as DNA: TGCGCCAGCAGCCCCGGGACTCTTTCAACTAATGAAAAACTGTTTTTT. Amino acids: CASSPGTLSTNEKLFF.

This chain links TRBV6-4 with TRBJ2-2; 9 nucleotides line up with TRBD1. CDR1 and CDR2 from the germline V gene are MRHNA and SNTAGT. The J segment lost 3 bases and the V segment lost 3 bases, leaving 2 bases of the junction unmatched. The CDR3 is made up of 15 amino acids. The CDR3 coding sequence is TGTGCCAGCAGTGAGCGACAGGGGGACACCGGGGAGCTGTTTTTT. The encoded protein is CASSERQGDTGELFF.

V usage is TRBV5-4 and J usage is TRBJ2-1; TRBD1 might be the D (6 bases). Looked up from germline, CDR1 is SGHNT and CDR2 is YYREEE (reference sequence). The CDR3 extends over 14 amino acids. V was clipped by 1 base and J by 7 bases, with 12 bases between them. This CDR3 is CASSLRGFQNEQFF. CDR3 nucleotides: TGTGCCAGCAGCTTGAGGGGGTTTCAGAATGAGCAGTTCTTC.

This chain joins TRBV5-1 and TRBJ2-5; D may be TRBD2 (6 bases). The V gene's germline CDR1 is SGHRS and CDR2 YFSETQ. The CDR3 covers 14 residues. Trimming stripped 2 bases from V and 2 bases from J, with 10 bases between. CDR3 bases: TGCGCCAGCAGCTTCAGGGCGGGACAAGAGACCCAGTACTTC. It codes for CASSFRAGQETQYF.

The rearrangement uses TRBV11-3 and TRBJ1-4; 9 bases are a match to TRBD1. The CDR3 has 15 amino acids. The J segment lost 3 bases and the V segment lost 5 bases, leaving 4 bases of the junction unmatched. Germline CDR1 and CDR2: SGHNT and YENEEA. CDR3 sequence reads: CASSPGTGPNEKLFF. The CDR3 region has the DNA TGTGCCAGCAGCCCAGGGACAGGGCCTAATGAAAAACTGTTTTTT. The full variable domain, its missing parts supplied by reference TRBV11-3 and TRBJ1-4, is EAGVVQSPRYKIIEKKQPVAFWCNPISGHNTLYWYLQNLGQGPELLIRYENEEAVDDSQLPKDRFSAERLKGVDSTLKIQPAELGDSAVYLCASSPGTGPNEKLFFGSGTQLSVL.

The chain couples TRBV24-1 to TRBJ2-7; D not certain. Trimming cost V 3 bases and J 4 bases, with 6 bases left between them. This CDR3 spans 12 amino acids. Germline loops: CDR1 KGHDR, CDR2 SFDVKD. CDR3 DNA sequence: TGTGCCACCAGTGATGCGACTTACGAGCAGTACTTC. Amino acid sequence: CATSDATYEQYF.

The J gene is TRBJ2-5, the V gene TRBV7-9; D is perhaps TRBD2 (5 bases). This CDR3 is built from 13 residues. The V gene's germline CDR1 is SEHNR and CDR2 FQNEAQ (reference sequence). Trimming stripped 5 bases from V and 2 bases from J, with 9 bases between. The CDR3: CASSPRGQETQYF. The CDR3 DNA is TGTGCCAGCAGCCCACGAGGGCAAGAGACCCAGTACTTC.

This clone was picked up a small number of times. The chain recombines TRBV15 with TRBJ2-1; 10 bases align to TRBD1. The germline CDR1 and CDR2 sequences are LNHNV and YYDKDF (reference sequence). This CDR3 region has 17 residues. J lost 8 bases, V lost 1 base, and 11 bases had no gene match. In DNA form, the CDR3 reads TGTGCCACCAGCAGAGTCCCTCCGGGACAGGGGAGGGATGAGCAGTTCTTC. This gives the protein CATSRVPPGQGRDEQFF.

The V call is TRBV27, the J call TRBJ1-5; 8 bases agree with TRBD1. The CDR3 runs to 17 residues. Germline CDR1 reads MNHEY; CDR2 reads SMNVEV (reference sequence). The trim removed 0 bases at V and 4 bases at J, leaving 8 bases unmatched. The CDR3 DNA reads as TGTGCCAGCAGTTTATCGCCCGGGACAGGCTTTAATCAGCCCCAGCATTTT. It codes for CASSLSPGTGFNQPQHF.

This clone occurred once. The rearrangement joins TRBV6-1 to TRBJ1-5, with a possible D match to TRBD1 (5 bases). Germline lookup yields CDR1 MNHNS and CDR2 SASEGT. This CDR3 region has 15 residues. V was shortened by 2 bases and J by 6 bases, with 14 bases between the two germline ends. The CDR3, as DNA: TGTGCCAGCAGTGAACGTTGGGGGGAGACTCAGCCCCAGCATTTT. As protein: CASSERWGETQPQHF.

CDR3 nucleotide sequence: TGTGCCAGCAGCGGCGGGGGAGGTATCTCTGGAAACACCATATATTTT. The encoded protein is CASSGGGGISGNTIYF. This chain links TRBV9 with TRBJ1-3; D is possibly TRBD1 (5 bases). This CDR3 comprises 16 residues. The germline V gene has CDR1 SGDLS and CDR2 YYNGEE. V dropped 3 bases and J dropped 0 bases, with 13 bases sitting between them.

This clone came up once. This chain links TRBV6-1 with TRBJ2-1; 8 bases are a match to TRBD2. V dropped 3 bases and J dropped 6; count of bases not matched to a gene: 4. The length of the CDR3 is 14 residues. Germline values: CDR1 MNHNS, CDR2 SASEGT. CDR3 loop: CASSDGLAVNEQFF. The CDR3 region has the DNA TGTGCCAGCAGTGACGGACTAGCTGTCAATGAGCAGTTCTTC.

The chain combines TRBV5-6 with TRBJ2-5; TRBD1 matches 12 bases. CDR3 size: 16 residues. In germline, CDR1 is SGHDT, CDR2 YYEEEE. After removal of 5 bases from V and 4 bases from J, the junction contained 9 bases not matched to a gene. The CDR3 is CASRTGTGGVGETQYF. CDR3 coding DNA: TGTGCCAGCAGAACCGGGACAGGGGGCGTTGGAGAGACCCAGTACTTC.

In nucleotides, the CDR3 is TGTGCCAGCAGTGAACGGAGTGTCGATGAAAAACTGTTTTTT. It translates to CASSERSVDEKLFF. This chain connects TRBV2 to TRBJ1-4; D gene unclear. Germline V gene lookup returns CDR1 SNHLY and CDR2 FYNNEI. The CDR3 extends over 14 amino acids. V was cut by 2 bases and J by 6 bases, with 10 bases left in between.

The rearrangement uses TRBV4-2 and TRBJ2-2; D is ambiguous. The V and J ends lost 1 base and 6 bases respectively, with 6 bases between them. This CDR3 is built from 13 residues. Germline values: CDR1 LGHNA, CDR2 YNFKEQ. For the CDR3, the DNA is TGTGCCAGCAGCCAAGGTAGAGCCGGGGAGCTGTTTTTT. Its protein product is CASSQGRAGELFF.

DNA of the CDR3: TGTGCCAGCACCCTTCTGAGGACAGACACAGATACGCAGTATTTT. This codes for CASTLLRTDTDTQYF. This rearrangement joins TRBV7-9 to TRBJ2-3; TRBD1 is a possible D gene (6 bases). Trimming stripped 7 bases from V and 2 bases from J, with 16 bases between. The V gene's germline CDR1 is SEHNR and CDR2 FQNEAQ (reference sequence). CDR3 length: 15 amino acids.

The chain recombines TRBV5-1 with TRBJ2-7; 11 nucleotides match TRBD1. V shed 7 bases, J shed 0 bases, and the junction held 15 bases outside the gene matches. CDR1 is SGHRS, CDR2 YFSETQ, per germline. This CDR3 has 18 amino acids. The CDR3 DNA follows: TGCGCCAGCGCCGCTTTGGACAGGGGGCCGATATACTCCTACGAGCAGTACTTC. This gives the protein CASAALDRGPIYSYEQYF.

V gene TRBV7-9 combines with J gene TRBJ2-1; TRBD2 matches at 8 bases. Trimming at V came to 5 bases and at J to 4 bases, leaving 10 bases not matched to a gene. This CDR3 is built from 16 residues. CDR1 and CDR2 (germline): SEHNR, FQNEAQ (reference sequence). CDR3 in DNA: TGTGCCAGCAGCCCCCTACTAGCGGAGGATTACAATGAGCAGTTCTTC. It is translated as CASSPLLAEDYNEQFF.

The gene calls are TRBV27 and TRBJ2-7, with 14 bases identical to TRBD2. Trimming removed 2 bases from V and 2 bases from J; junction bases left unmatched: 5. Germline lookup yields CDR1 MNHEY and CDR2 SMNVEV (reference sequence). The CDR3 sequence is 17 residues long. The CDR3 sequence is CASSLGTSGSETYEQYF. The CDR3 DNA is TGTGCCAGCAGTTTAGGGACTAGCGGGAGTGAAACCTACGAGCAGTACTTC.